This T cell receptor beta chain is from a study of blood T cells in healthy people across ages. Findings and caveats of the study: Greater diversity and more naive CD4+ cells were seen in long-lived donors than in aged donors.

Next came a second PCR, run for about 7 to 11 cycles, which used a sample-barcoded 5' primer along with a J-beta primer mix. Each CDR3 protein is one row after TCRdb ran MiXCR on the 5' RACE reads. The table includes approximately 800,000 distinct CDR3 sequences, 46% detected once. This clonotype was seen ten or more times. Its antigen is undetermined. The study recruited healthy Caucasian donors from Russia who were aged about 6 to 100. The receptor's source is an elderly man in good health. Specimen: blood.

CDR3 nucleotides: TGTGCCATCACTAAGGACAGGGATCTCAATGGCTACACCTTC. Its translation: CAITKDRDLNGYTF. The chain has TRBV10-3 and TRBJ1-2; 8 nucleotides agree with TRBD1. The V gene's germline CDR1 is ENHRY and CDR2 SYGVKD. The CDR3 is 14 residues long. The V and J ends lost 7 bases and 6 bases, in that order; junction bases with no gene match: 10.